A single T cell receptor beta chain is shown here with its context. This sample is part of a study of blood T cell repertoires in COVID-19. V lost 1 base to trimming and J lost 7 bases, with 16 bases between them. The CDR3 runs 15 residues. Germline V CDR1 and CDR2: SGHNT, YENEEA. Generated by immunoSEQ multiplex PCR, the TCRdb table keeps only in-frame clones and is missing some. The data hold a few hundred thousand clones, with approximately 86% observed a single time. Sequencing was done on a sample of peripheral blood. This TCR came from a woman in her 30s with acute or convalescent COVID-19. V usage is TRBV11-3 and J usage is TRBJ2-5; the D gene is possibly TRBD2 (6 bases). The CDR3 loop reads CASSLVGGTEGTQYF. Here the CDR3 DNA reads TGTGCCAGCAGCTTAGTCGGCGGGACGGAGGGGACCCAGTACTTC.